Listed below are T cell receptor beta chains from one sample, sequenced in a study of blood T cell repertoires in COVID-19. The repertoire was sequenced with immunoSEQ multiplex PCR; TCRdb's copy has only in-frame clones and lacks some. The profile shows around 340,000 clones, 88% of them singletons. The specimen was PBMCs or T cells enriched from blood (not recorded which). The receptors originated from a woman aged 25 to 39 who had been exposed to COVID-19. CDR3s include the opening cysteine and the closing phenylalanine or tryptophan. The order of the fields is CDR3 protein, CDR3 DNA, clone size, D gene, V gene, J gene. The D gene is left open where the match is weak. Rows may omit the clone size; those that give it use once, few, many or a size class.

CASSLSPSGGAVDTQYF	TGTGCCAGCAGTTTATCCCCGAGTGGGGGCGCAGTGGATACGCAGTATTTT	-	-	TRBV27	TRBJ2-3
CASSPFPVYEQYF	TGTGCCAGCAGCCCCTTCCCCGTTTACGAGCAGTACTTC	-	-	TRBV3-1/TRBV3-2	TRBJ2-7
CASSGGLQGETQYF	TGTGCCAGCAGTGGGGGGCTCCAGGGGGAGACCCAGTACTTC	-	-	TRBV2	TRBJ2-5
CASSPGLAGRTSYNEQFF	TGTGCCAGCAGTCCGGGACTAGCGGGACGAACTTCCTACAATGAGCAGTTCTTC	-	TRBD2	TRBV28	TRBJ2-1
CASKGTYNTGELFF	TGTGCCAGCAAGGGGACTTATAACACCGGGGAGCTGTTTTTT	-	-	TRBV2	TRBJ2-2
CASSLWGGEQETQYF	TGTGCCAGCAGCTTATGGGGAGGAGAGCAAGAGACCCAGTACTTC	-	-	TRBV7-8	TRBJ2-5
CASSSGTGGDYGYTF	TGTGCCAGCAGCTCCGGGACAGGGGGCGACTATGGCTACACCTTC	-	TRBD1	TRBV5-6	TRBJ1-2
CASTGTGNTIYF	TGTGCCTCAACAGGGACCGGAAACACCATATATTTT	-	-	TRBV30	TRBJ1-3
CASSLAGVPNNEQFF	TGTGCCAGCAGCTTGGCCGGGGTCCCAAACAATGAGCAGTTCTTC	-	-	TRBV5-4	TRBJ2-1
CASRFTGTTYEQYF	TGTGCCAGCAGGTTCACAGGGACTACCTACGAGCAGTACTTC	-	-	TRBV27	TRBJ2-7
CASSVGQAYGYTF	TGTGCCAGCAGCGTTGGACAGGCCTATGGCTACACCTTC	-	TRBD1	TRBV28	TRBJ1-2
CASSLPGTLNQPQHF	TGTGCCAGCAGCCTCCCAGGGACACTCAATCAGCCCCAGCATTTT	few	-	TRBV6-5	TRBJ1-5
CSVDATYNEQFF	TGCAGCGTTGATGCGACTTACAATGAGCAGTTCTTC	-	-	TRBV29-1	TRBJ2-1